The clone carrying this TCR beta chain was observed a handful of times. As yet, its antigen is unknown. The sample's treatment: approximately nine-day PBMC culture with coronavirus spike peptide pools or control peptides (ViraFEST assay). The Oncomine TCR Beta short-read assay was what sequenced the DNA obtained from cultured CD4+ T cells. TCRdb reprocessed the PCR reads with MiXCR, giving one entry per CDR3 protein. The table has more than 13,000 distinct CDR3 sequences, roughly 22% seen once. This entry belongs to a study of vaccination and CD4 T cells after COVID-19. V lost 1 base to trimming and J lost 7 bases, with 11 bases between them. The CDR3 totals 15 residues. Germline CDR1 reads LNHNV; CDR2 reads YYDKDF (reference sequence).

This receptor was identified in a human donor who received a COVID-19 vaccine. The V and J genes are TRBV15 and TRBJ1-6; possible D gene TRBD1, 5 bases. The sequenced sample was CD4+ T cells from blood, cultured in vitro, obtained before SARS-CoV-2 vaccination. This chain's CDR3 is CATSRVGERNSPLHF. DNA of the CDR3: TGTGCCACCAGCAGAGTAGGGGAAAGAAATTCACCCCTCCACTTT.